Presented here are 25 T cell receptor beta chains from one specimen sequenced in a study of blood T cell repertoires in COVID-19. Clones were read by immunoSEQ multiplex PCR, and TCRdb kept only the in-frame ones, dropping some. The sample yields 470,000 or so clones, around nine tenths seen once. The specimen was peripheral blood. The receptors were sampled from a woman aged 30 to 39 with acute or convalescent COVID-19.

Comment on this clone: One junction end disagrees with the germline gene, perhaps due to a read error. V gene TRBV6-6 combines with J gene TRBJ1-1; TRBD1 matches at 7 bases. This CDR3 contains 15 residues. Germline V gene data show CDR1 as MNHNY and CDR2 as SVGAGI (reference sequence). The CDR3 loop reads CASSDSWDSDTEAFF. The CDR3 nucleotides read TGTGCCAGCAGTGACTCCTGGGACAGCGACACTGAAGCTTTCTTT.

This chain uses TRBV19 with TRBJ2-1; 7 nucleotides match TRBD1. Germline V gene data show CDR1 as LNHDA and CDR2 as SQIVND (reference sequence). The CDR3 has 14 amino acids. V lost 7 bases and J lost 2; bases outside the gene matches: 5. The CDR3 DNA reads TGTGCCAGTACTGAGACAGGGACCTACAATGAGCAGTTCTTC. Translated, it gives CASTETGTYNEQFF.

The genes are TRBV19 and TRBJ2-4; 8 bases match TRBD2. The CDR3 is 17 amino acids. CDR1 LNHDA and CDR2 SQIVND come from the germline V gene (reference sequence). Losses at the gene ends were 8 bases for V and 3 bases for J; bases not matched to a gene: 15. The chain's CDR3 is CASAVAGLGIGKNIQYF. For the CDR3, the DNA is TGTGCCAGTGCTGTGGCGGGACTAGGTATTGGCAAAAACATTCAGTACTTC.

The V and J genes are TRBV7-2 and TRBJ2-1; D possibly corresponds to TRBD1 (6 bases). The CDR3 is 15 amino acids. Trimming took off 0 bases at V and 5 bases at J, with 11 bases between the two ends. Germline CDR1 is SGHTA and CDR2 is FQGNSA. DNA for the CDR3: TGTGCCAGCAGCTTAGCTGCCAGGGGAAACAATGAGCAGTTCTTC. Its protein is CASSLAARGNNEQFF. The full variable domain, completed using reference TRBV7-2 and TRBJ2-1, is GAGVSQSPSNKVTEKGKDVELRCDPISGHTALYWYRQSLGQGLEFLIYFQGNSAPDKSGLPSDRFSAERTGGSVSTLTIQRTQQEDSAVYLCASSLAARGNNEQFFGPGTRLTVL.

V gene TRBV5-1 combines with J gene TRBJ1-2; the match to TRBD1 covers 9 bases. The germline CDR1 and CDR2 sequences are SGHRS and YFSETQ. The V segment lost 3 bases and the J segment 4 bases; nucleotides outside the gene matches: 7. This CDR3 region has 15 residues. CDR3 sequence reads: CASSWGDRDGYGYTF. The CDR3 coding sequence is TGCGCCAGCAGCTGGGGGGACAGGGATGGCTATGGCTACACCTTC.

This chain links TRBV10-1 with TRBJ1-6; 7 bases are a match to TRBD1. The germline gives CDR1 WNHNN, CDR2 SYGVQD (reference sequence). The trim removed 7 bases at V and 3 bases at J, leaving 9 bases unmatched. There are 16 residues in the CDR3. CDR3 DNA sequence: TGCGCCAGCATCTGTTTAGGGGACAGCTATAATTCACCCCTCCACTTT. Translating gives CASICLGDSYNSPLHF.

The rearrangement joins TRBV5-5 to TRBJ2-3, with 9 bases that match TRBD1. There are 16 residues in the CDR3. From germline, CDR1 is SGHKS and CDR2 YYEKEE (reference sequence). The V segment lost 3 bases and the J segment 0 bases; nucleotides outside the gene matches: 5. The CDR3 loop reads CASSSWTGASTDTQYF. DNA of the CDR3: TGTGCCAGCAGCTCTTGGACAGGGGCTAGCACAGATACGCAGTATTTT.

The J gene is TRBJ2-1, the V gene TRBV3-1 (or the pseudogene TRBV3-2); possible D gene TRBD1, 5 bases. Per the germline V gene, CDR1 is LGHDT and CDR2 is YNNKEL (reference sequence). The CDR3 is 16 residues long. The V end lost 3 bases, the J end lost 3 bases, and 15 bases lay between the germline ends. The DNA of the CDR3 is TGTGCCAGCAGCCATTACGGGCAGGGTAACTACAATGAGCAGTTCTTC. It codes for CASSHYGQGNYNEQFF.

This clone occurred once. The chain's CDR3 is CASSYYGDKKTQYF. For the CDR3, the DNA is TGTGCCAGCAGCTACTATGGGGACAAAAAGACCCAGTACTTC. The chain has TRBV13 and TRBJ2-5; D possibly corresponds to TRBD1 (6 bases). V was shortened by 4 bases and J by 6 bases, with 15 bases between the two germline ends. CDR1 and CDR2 from the germline V gene are PRHDT and FYEKMQ (reference sequence). The length of the CDR3 is 14 residues.

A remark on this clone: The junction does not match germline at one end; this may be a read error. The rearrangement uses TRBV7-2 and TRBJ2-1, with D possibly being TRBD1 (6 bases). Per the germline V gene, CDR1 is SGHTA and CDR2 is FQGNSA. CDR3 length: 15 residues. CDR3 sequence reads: CVSSSEAGEYNEQFF. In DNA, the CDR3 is TGTGTCAGCAGCTCCGAGGCAGGGGAATACAATGAGCAGTTCTTC.

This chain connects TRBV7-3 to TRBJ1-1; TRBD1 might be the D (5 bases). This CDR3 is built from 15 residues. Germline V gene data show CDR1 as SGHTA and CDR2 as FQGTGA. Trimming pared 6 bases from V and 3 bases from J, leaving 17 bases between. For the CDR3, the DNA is TGTGCCAGCAGGTGGGGCAGCTTAGAAGACACTGAAGCTTTCTTT. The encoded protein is CASRWGSLEDTEAFF.

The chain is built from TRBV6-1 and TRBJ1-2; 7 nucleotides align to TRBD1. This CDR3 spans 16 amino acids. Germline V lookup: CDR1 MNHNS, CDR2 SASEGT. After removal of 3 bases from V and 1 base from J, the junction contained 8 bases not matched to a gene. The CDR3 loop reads CASSDPRTGINYGYTF. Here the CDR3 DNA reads TGTGCCAGCAGTGATCCCAGGACAGGAATTAACTATGGCTACACCTTC.

The CDR3 coding sequence is TGTGCCAGCAGCCAAGAACTAGCGGGGGGTGCGGATACGCAGTATTTT. As protein: CASSQELAGGADTQYF. The chain has TRBV4-2 and TRBJ2-3; TRBD2 matches at 12 bases. Germline V CDR1 and CDR2: LGHNA, YNFKEQ. V trimming: 0 bases; J trimming: 6 bases; junction bases outside the gene matches: 4. The CDR3 extends over 16 amino acids.

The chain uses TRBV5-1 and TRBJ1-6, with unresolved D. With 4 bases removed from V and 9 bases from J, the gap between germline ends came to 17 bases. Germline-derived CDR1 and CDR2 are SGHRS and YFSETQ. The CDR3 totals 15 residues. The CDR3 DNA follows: TGCGCCAGCAGCCCAACTGACGGGCGGGCTTCACCCCTCCACTTT. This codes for CASSPTDGRASPLHF.

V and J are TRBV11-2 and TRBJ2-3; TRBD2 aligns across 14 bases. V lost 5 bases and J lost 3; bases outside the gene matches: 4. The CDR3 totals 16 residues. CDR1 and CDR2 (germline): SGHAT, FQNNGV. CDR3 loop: CASSEGLAGVTDTQYF. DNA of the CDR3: TGTGCCAGCAGCGAGGGACTAGCGGGGGTTACAGATACGCAGTATTTT.

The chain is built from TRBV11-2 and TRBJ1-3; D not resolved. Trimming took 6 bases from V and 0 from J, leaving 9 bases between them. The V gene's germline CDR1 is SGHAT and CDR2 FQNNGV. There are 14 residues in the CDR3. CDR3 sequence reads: CASRRSLSGNTIYF. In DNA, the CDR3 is TGTGCCAGCAGAAGGAGCCTCTCTGGAAACACCATATATTTT. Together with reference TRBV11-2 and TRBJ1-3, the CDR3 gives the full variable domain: EAGVAQSPRYKIIEKRQSVAFWCNPISGHATLYWYQQILGQGPKLLIQFQNNGVVDDSQLPKDRFSAERLKGVDSTLKIQPAKLEDSAVYLCASRRSLSGNTIYFGEGSWLTVV.

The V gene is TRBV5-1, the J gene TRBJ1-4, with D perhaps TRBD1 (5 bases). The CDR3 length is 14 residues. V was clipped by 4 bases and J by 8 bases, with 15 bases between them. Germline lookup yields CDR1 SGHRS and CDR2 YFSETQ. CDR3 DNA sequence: TGCGCCAGCAGCACCGCGGGACCTCGGGAAAAACTGTTTTTT. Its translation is CASSTAGPREKLFF.

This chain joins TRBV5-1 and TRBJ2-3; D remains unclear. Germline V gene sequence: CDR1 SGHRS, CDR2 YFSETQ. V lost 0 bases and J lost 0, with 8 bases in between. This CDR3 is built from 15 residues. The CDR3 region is CASSLAQISTDTQYF. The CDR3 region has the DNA TGCGCCAGCAGCTTGGCCCAGATTAGCACAGATACGCAGTATTTT.

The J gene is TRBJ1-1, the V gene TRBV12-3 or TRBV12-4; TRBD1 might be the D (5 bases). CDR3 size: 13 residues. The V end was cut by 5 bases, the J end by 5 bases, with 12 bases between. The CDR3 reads CASSTGTSTEAFF. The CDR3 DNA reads TGTGCCAGCAGTACCGGGACTTCAACTGAAGCTTTCTTT.

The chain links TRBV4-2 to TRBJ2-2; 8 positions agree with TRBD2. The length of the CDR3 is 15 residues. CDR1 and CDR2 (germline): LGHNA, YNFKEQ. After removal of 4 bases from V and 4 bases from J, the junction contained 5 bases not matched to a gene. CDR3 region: CASSPNGGVTGELFF. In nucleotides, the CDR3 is TGTGCCAGCAGCCCCAACGGGGGGGTCACCGGGGAGCTGTTTTTT.

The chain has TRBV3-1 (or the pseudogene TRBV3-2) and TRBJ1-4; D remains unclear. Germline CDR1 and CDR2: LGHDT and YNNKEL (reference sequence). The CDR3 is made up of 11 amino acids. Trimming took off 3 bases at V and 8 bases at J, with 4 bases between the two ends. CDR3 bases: TGTGCCAGCAGCCAGCGGGAAAAACTGTTTTTT. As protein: CASSQREKLFF.

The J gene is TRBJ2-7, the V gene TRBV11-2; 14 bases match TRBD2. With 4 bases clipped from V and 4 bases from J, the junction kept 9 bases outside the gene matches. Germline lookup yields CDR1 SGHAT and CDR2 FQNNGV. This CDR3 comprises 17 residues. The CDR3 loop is CASSSRQTSGGGYEQYF. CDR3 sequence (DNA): TGTGCCAGCAGCTCCCGCCAGACTAGCGGGGGGGGATACGAGCAGTACTTC. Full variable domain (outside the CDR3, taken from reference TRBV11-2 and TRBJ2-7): EAGVAQSPRYKIIEKRQSVAFWCNPISGHATLYWYQQILGQGPKLLIQFQNNGVVDDSQLPKDRFSAERLKGVDSTLKIQPAKLEDSAVYLCASSSRQTSGGGYEQYFGPGTRLTVT.

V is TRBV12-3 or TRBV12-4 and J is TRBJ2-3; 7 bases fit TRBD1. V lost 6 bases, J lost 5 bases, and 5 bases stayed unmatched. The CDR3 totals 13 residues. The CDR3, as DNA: TGTGCCAGCAGGGACAGGCGTAAAGATACGCAGTATTTT. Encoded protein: CASRDRRKDTQYF.

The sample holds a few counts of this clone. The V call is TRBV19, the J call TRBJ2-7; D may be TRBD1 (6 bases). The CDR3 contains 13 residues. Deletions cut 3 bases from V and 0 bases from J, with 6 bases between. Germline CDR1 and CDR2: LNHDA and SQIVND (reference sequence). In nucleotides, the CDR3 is TGTGCCAGTAGTATGGACAGCTCCTACGAGCAGTACTTC. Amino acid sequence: CASSMDSSYEQYF.

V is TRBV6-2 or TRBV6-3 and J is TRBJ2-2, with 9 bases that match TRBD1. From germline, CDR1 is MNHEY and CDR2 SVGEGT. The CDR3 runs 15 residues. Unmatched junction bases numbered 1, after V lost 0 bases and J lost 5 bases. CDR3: CASSYSGTGTGELFF. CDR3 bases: TGTGCCAGCAGTTACTCGGGGACAGGGACCGGGGAGCTGTTTTTT.